Below, 18 T cell receptor beta chains from the same sample are listed, as sequenced in a study of Graves' ophthalmopathy and Graves' hyperthyroidism. Amplification targeted the TCR beta CDR3 regions, with RNA transcripts as the source material. HTBI primers primed a first-round RT-PCR, and a second-round multiplex PCR followed. TCRdb called the multiplex PCR reads again in MiXCR, with one record for every CDR3 protein. The sample includes more than 1,000,000 distinct CDR3 sequences, less than 45% of them seen just once. The source material was peripheral blood or thyroid tissue (not recorded which). The source of these receptors is an adult man with Graves' hyperthyroidism.

This clonotype was seen at least ten times. This chain connects TRBV2 to TRBJ1-1, with D possibly matching TRBD1 (6 bases). V was cut by 4 bases and J by 3 bases, with 18 bases left in between. This CDR3 comprises 16 residues. Germline V gene data show CDR1 as SNHLY and CDR2 as FYNNEI. The CDR3 spells CASSAAGAYRDTEAFF. The CDR3 nucleotides are TGTGCCAGCAGTGCCGCAGGGGCCTATAGGGACACTGAAGCTTTCTTT. Looking up the rest from reference TRBV2 and TRBJ1-1 gives the full variable domain: EPEVTQTPSHQVTQMGQEVILRCVPISNHLYFYWYRQILGQKVEFLVSFYNNEISEKSEIFDDQFSVERPDGSNFTLKIRSTKLEDSAMYFCASSAAGAYRDTEAFFGQGTRLTVV.

CDR3: CASRYTGANVLTF. As DNA, the CDR3 is TGTGCCAGCCGATACACTGGGGCCAACGTCCTGACTTTC. V usage is TRBV2 and J usage is TRBJ2-6; no clear D. Germline loops: CDR1 SNHLY, CDR2 FYNNEI. This CDR3 contains 13 residues. V shed 8 bases and J shed 2 bases, with 7 bases lying between them.

The chain combines TRBV15 with TRBJ1-1; 8 bases fit TRBD1. The V gene end was trimmed by 0 bases and the J gene end by 1 base; junction bases not matched to a gene: 7. In germline, CDR1 is LNHNV, CDR2 YYDKDF (reference sequence). The CDR3 totals 17 residues. CDR3 sequence: CATSRDGAGGANTEAFF. For the CDR3, the DNA is TGTGCCACCAGCAGAGATGGGGCAGGGGGCGCGAACACTGAAGCTTTCTTT.

A note on this clonotype: One end of the junction fails to match germline, which may point to a read error. The J gene is TRBJ2-7, the V gene TRBV10-3, with a tentative D call TRBD2 (6 bases). Per the germline V gene, CDR1 is ENHRY and CDR2 is SYGVKD. This CDR3 comprises 13 residues. DNA of the CDR3: TGTGCCAGCAGTTCCGGGACTCAGCCCGAGCAGTACTTC. Protein sequence: CASSSGTQPEQYF.

This clonotype was observed many times. This rearrangement joins TRBV2 to TRBJ1-1; D gene unclear. Germline lookup yields CDR1 SNHLY and CDR2 FYNNEI. V dropped 6 bases and J dropped 1 base, with 9 bases sitting between them. CDR3 length: 13 residues. The DNA for the CDR3 is TGTGCCAGCAGGCAGGATCCGAACACTGAAGCTTTCTTT. Its protein is CASRQDPNTEAFF.

The gene calls are TRBV9 and TRBJ1-4; 7 positions agree with TRBD1. CDR3 length equals 15 residues. CDR1 and CDR2 from the germline V gene are SGDLS and YYNGEE. The J segment lost 3 bases and the V segment lost 4 bases, leaving 6 bases of the junction unmatched. The CDR3 reads CASSRGDRSNEKLFF. In DNA, the CDR3 is TGTGCCAGCAGCCGGGGGGACAGATCTAATGAAAAACTGTTTTTT.

This clonotype was counted a few times. A much larger clone lies a single base off, so this may be a read error. The rearrangement links TRBV10-3 to TRBJ1-1, with a possible D match to TRBD1 (6 bases). Between the trimmed V and J ends, which lost 7 bases and 5 bases, there was a span of 23 bases. Per the germline V gene, CDR1 is ENHRY and CDR2 is SYGVKD. The CDR3 totals 16 residues. The CDR3 loop is CAINGTPGHVRTEAFF. The CDR3 DNA reads TGTGCCATCAATGGAACGCCGGGACATGTCCGAACTGAAGCTTTCTTT.

V and J are TRBV11-3 and TRBJ1-5; D gene uncertain. Germline CDR1 and CDR2: SGHNT and YENEEA. The CDR3 totals 16 residues. V lost 5 bases and J 0 bases, leaving 14 bases between the germline ends. CDR3 region: CASSRSQWVSNQPQHF. CDR3 nucleotides: TGTGCCAGCAGCCGGAGCCAATGGGTTAGCAATCAGCCCCAGCATTTT.

V is TRBV15 and J is TRBJ1-2; 7 bases fit TRBD1. CDR1 is LNHNV and CDR2 is YYDKDF in the germline V gene (reference sequence). There are 14 residues in the CDR3. Germline trimming cut 0 bases from V and 8 bases from J; bases unmatched to any gene: 6. CDR3 residues: CATSREGTVRGYTF. The CDR3 region has the DNA TGTGCCACCAGCAGAGAGGGGACAGTTAGGGGCTACACCTTC. The full variable domain, in which reference TRBV15 and TRBJ1-2 provide the parts outside the CDR3, is DAMVIQNPRYQVTQFGKPVTLSCSQTLNHNVMYWYQQKSSQAPKLLFHYYDKDFNNEADTPDNFQSRRPNTSFCFLDIRSPGLGDTAMYLCATSREGTVRGYTFGSGTRLTVV.

The chain employs TRBV24-1 and TRBJ2-2, with 11 bases fitting TRBD2. The CDR3 loop spans 17 amino acids. J lost 4 bases, V lost 6 bases, and 9 bases had no gene match. Germline V gene data show CDR1 as KGHDR and CDR2 as SFDVKD. CDR3 coding DNA: TGTGCCACCAGTCCCGTCATAGCGGGAGGGATCACCGGGGAGCTGTTTTTT. Its protein product is CATSPVIAGGITGELFF.

At least ten counts were recorded for this clonotype. An end of the junction does not agree with germline; a read error may underlie this. The V and J genes are TRBV10-2 and TRBJ2-5, with D possibly TRBD1 on 6 matching bases. The CDR3 has 13 residues. Germline V gives CDR1 WSHSY, CDR2 SAAADI. The CDR3 DNA reads as TGCGCCAGCAGCCAGGGGTTCCCAGAGGCCCAGTACTTC. It translates to CASSQGFPEAQYF.

As concerns this clonotype: Because the CDR3 is missing its conserved closing phenylalanine or tryptophan, this is likely a read error. The DNA is omitted, as the CDR3 cannot be located on it reliably, and the CDR3 follows TCRdb's listing. This rearrangement joins TRBV7-2 to TRBJ1-1. The CDR3 sequence runs 8 residues, both termini included. In germline, CDR1 is SGHTA, CDR2 FQGNSA. CDR3 amino acids: CASSLVAA.

This chain links TRBV20-1 with TRBJ1-6; no definite D call. Trimming removed 5 bases from V and 5 bases from J, with 13 bases in between. Germline lookup yields CDR1 DFQATT and CDR2 SNEGSKA (reference sequence). This CDR3 has 14 residues. CDR3 residues: CSAAVGPDNSPLHF. Here the CDR3 DNA reads TGCAGTGCTGCGGTCGGCCCTGATAATTCACCCCTCCACTTT.

The chain combines TRBV7-9 with TRBJ2-7, with D hard to call. The DNA end is a closer match to TRBJ2-1, so the J assignment may be wrong. CDR3 size: 12 residues. CDR1 is SEHNR, CDR2 FQNEAQ, per germline (reference sequence). CDR3 region: CASSLVVGEQFF. DNA for the CDR3: TGTGCCAGCAGCTTAGTCGTCGGTGAGCAGTTCTTC.

With regard to this clonotype: A read error may explain this, as a much larger clone is one base away. CDR3 DNA sequence: TGTGCCAGCAGCCTGACAAAGGGGCAGGGCAACTACGACCAGTACTTC. Translation: CASSLTKGQGNYDQYF. The J gene is TRBJ2-7, the V gene TRBV7-3; a possible D gene is TRBD1 (5 bases). The CDR3 has 16 amino acids. Germline assignment: CDR1 SGHTA and CDR2 FQGTGA.

The rearrangement uses TRBV7-8 and TRBJ2-5; 10 bases line up with TRBD2. V lost 4 bases, J lost 5 bases, and 7 bases stayed unmatched. The CDR3 has 15 residues. The germline gives CDR1 SGHVS, CDR2 FQNEAQ. CDR3 amino acids: CASSSSSGGRETQYF. CDR3 DNA: TGTGCCAGCAGCTCGTCTAGCGGGGGACGGGAGACCCAGTACTTC.

This sequence joins TRBV7-8 and TRBJ2-5; perhaps D is TRBD1 or TRBD2 (5 bases each). The CDR3 runs 13 residues. Germline assignment: CDR1 SGHVS and CDR2 FQNEAQ. V lost 11 bases to trimming and J lost 0 bases, with 13 bases between them. CDR3 bases: TGTGCCTCCCAGGGAGCCTACCAAGAGACCCAGTACTTC. This translates into CASQGAYQETQYF.

This chain links TRBV7-9 with TRBJ1-3; 7 bases map to TRBD1. The CDR3 totals 15 residues. Trimming cost V 1 base and J 8 bases; bases outside gene matches: 8. Per the germline V gene, CDR1 is SEHNR and CDR2 is FQNEAQ (reference sequence). The CDR3 sequence is CASSLEGGFPDTIYF. CDR3 in DNA: TGTGCCAGCAGCTTAGAAGGGGGCTTCCCGGACACCATATATTTT.